One sample yielded the 27 T cell receptor beta chains listed below, sequenced in a study of blood T cells in healthy people across ages (dated by TCRdb to the mid-2010s). The library was produced with 5' RACE. Reads for this sample came from an Illumina HiSeq 2500. The second PCR ran for about 7 to 11 cycles and used a J-beta primer mix along with a sample-barcoded 5' primer. The raw public reads went through TCRdb reprocessing: fastp at Q25, MiXCR clone calling, in-frame beta chains kept. For every CDR3 protein sequence, its rows merge into one entry that carries the most common genes and DNA. For this sample the table gives 650,000 to 900,000 distinct CDR3 sequences, of which less than 80% were detected only once. 28% of the sample goes to the ten largest clones. Source material: blood. Source of these receptors: a man aged 30-40 years in good health.

This clonotype showed up just a few times. This chain joins TRBV6-2 or TRBV6-3 and TRBJ2-4; 7 bases line up with TRBD1. The better agreement between TRBJ2-7 and the DNA end casts doubt on the J call. The CDR3 extends over 15 amino acids. The germline CDR1 and CDR2 sequences are MNHEY and SVGEGT. The CDR3 DNA reads TGTGCCAGCAGTATACGGACAGGCCCATCCTACGAGCAGTACTTC. Its protein is CASSIRTGPSYEQYF.

This rearrangement joins TRBV10-3 to TRBJ1-6; D is possibly TRBD1 (5 bases). The V and J ends lost 6 bases and 6 bases respectively, with 9 bases between them. The length of the CDR3 is 13 residues. The germline CDR1 and CDR2 sequences are ENHRY and SYGVKD. CDR3 nucleotide sequence: TGTGCCATCAGGACCGGGGGTAATTCACCCCTCCACTTT. Amino acid sequence: CAIRTGGNSPLHF.

The chain links TRBV6-2 or TRBV6-3 to TRBJ2-1; 9 positions agree with TRBD2. Germline assignment: CDR1 MNHEY and CDR2 SVGEGT. V lost 6 bases and J lost 7; bases outside the gene matches: 16. This CDR3 is built from 17 residues. CDR3 residues: CASSSPPGAGGGNEQFF. The DNA for the CDR3 is TGTGCCAGCAGCTCGCCCCCCGGAGCGGGGGGAGGGAATGAGCAGTTCTTC.

The table lists this clonotype with a few counts. This chain connects TRBV6-2 or TRBV6-3 to TRBJ2-6; 7 bases match TRBD1. Germline V CDR1 and CDR2: MNHEY, SVGEGT. The junction had 4 bases not matched to a gene; V was cut back by 8 bases and J by 0 bases. CDR3 length equals 15 residues. DNA for the CDR3: TGTGCCAGCCTGGACAGGTACTCTGGGGCCAACGTCCTGACTTTC. Its translation is CASLDRYSGANVLTF.

The chain combines TRBV3-1 with TRBJ2-7; D is ambiguous. The CDR3 extends over 16 amino acids. V was pared by 0 bases and J by 0 bases, with 12 bases between. CDR1 is LGHDT, CDR2 YNNKEL, per germline (reference sequence). CDR3 in DNA: TGTGCCAGCAGCCAAGACCGGGCGTTTACCTCCTACGAGCAGTACTTC. Its protein is CASSQDRAFTSYEQYF.

The chain combines TRBV20-1 with TRBJ2-7; a possible D gene is TRBD2 (6 bases). Looked up from germline, CDR1 is DFQATT and CDR2 is SNEGSKA (reference sequence). The CDR3 sequence is 12 residues long. V gave up 5 bases and J gave up 6 bases, with 14 bases separating them. As DNA, the CDR3 is TGCAGTGCTTCTCCGCGACTAGTCGAGCAGTACTTC. Translation gives CSASPRLVEQYF.

The V and J genes are TRBV2 and TRBJ2-4; a possible D gene is TRBD1 (5 bases). CDR3 length: 15 residues. Trimming took off 5 bases at V and 0 bases at J, with 11 bases between the two ends. From germline, CDR1 is SNHLY and CDR2 FYNNEI. The CDR3, as DNA: TGTGCCAGCAGTCCCCAGGGTGTAGCCAAAAACATTCAGTACTTC. Translation: CASSPQGVAKNIQYF. Complete variable domain (other parts from reference TRBV2 and TRBJ2-4): EPEVTQTPSHQVTQMGQEVILRCVPISNHLYFYWYRQILGQKVEFLVSFYNNEISEKSEIFDDQFSVERPDGSNFTLKIRSTKLEDSAMYFCASSPQGVAKNIQYFGAGTRLSVL.

This chain joins TRBV7-2 and TRBJ2-7; 11 bases are a match to TRBD1. Germline-derived CDR1 and CDR2 are SGHTA and FQGNSA. This CDR3 contains 18 residues. V lost 6 bases and J lost 3; bases outside the gene matches: 16. CDR3 amino acids: CASSFRDGGQGVFYEQYF. The CDR3 DNA reads TGTGCCAGCAGTTTTCGGGACGGGGGACAGGGGGTTTTCTACGAGCAGTACTTC.

This clonotype was detected once. The chain has TRBV20-1 and TRBJ2-3, with D perhaps assigned TRBD1 or TRBD2 (6 bases each). Between the trimmed V and J ends, which lost 0 bases and 0 bases, there was a span of 10 bases. CDR3 length: 15 residues. The V gene's germline CDR1 is DFQATT and CDR2 SNEGSKA (reference sequence). The DNA of the CDR3 is TGCAGTGCTAGAGACGGGGGACAAAGCACAGATACGCAGTATTTT. Translating gives CSARDGGQSTDTQYF.

This sequence joins TRBV12-3 or TRBV12-4 and TRBJ2-7, with D possibly TRBD2 on 6 matching bases. V was trimmed by 4 bases and J by 2 bases, leaving 18 bases between them. The CDR3 length is 16 residues. The CDR3 DNA follows: TGTGCCAGCAGTTCGCACGCAGCGGGTCATACCTACGAGCAGTACTTC. Translation gives CASSSHAAGHTYEQYF.

The chain has TRBV27 and TRBJ1-2; D uncertain. Germline CDR1 MNHEY, CDR2 SMNVEV (reference sequence). The CDR3 covers 13 residues. V was clipped by 7 bases and J by 8 bases, with 17 bases between them. Here the CDR3 DNA reads TGTGCCAGCACCCGGTTAGATCGGAGCGGCTACACCTTC. This encodes CASTRLDRSGYTF.

The chain recombines TRBV10-3 with TRBJ2-3; D gene unclear. The germline V and J ends were trimmed by 1 base and 5 bases, with 1 base remaining between them. The CDR3 extends over 11 amino acids. The germline V gene encodes CDR1 ENHRY and CDR2 SYGVKD. CDR3 in amino acids: CAISELDTQYF. In DNA, the CDR3 is TGTGCCATCAGTGAGTTAGATACGCAGTATTTT.

This clonotype was detected only a few times. V is TRBV2 and J is TRBJ1-6; D is unclear. The V end lost 6 bases, the J end lost 10 bases, and 13 bases lay between the germline ends. The length of the CDR3 is 13 residues. Looked up from germline, CDR1 is SNHLY and CDR2 is FYNNEI. The CDR3 region is CASSSAPGSPLHF. The CDR3 DNA follows: TGTGCCAGCAGCTCCGCGCCTGGGTCACCCCTCCACTTT.

The gene calls are TRBV20-1 and TRBJ1-5, with TRBD1 as a possible D gene (5 bases). The CDR3 is made up of 14 amino acids. Trimming left V 7 bases short and J 7 bases short, with 20 bases between. Germline CDR1 reads DFQATT; CDR2 reads SNEGSKA (reference sequence). CDR3 protein: CSVSPGQEGQPQHF. The CDR3 DNA follows: TGCAGTGTATCTCCTGGGCAGGAGGGGCAGCCCCAGCATTTT.

Only a few counts were recorded for this clonotype. The gene calls are TRBV3-1 and TRBJ2-3, with D possibly being TRBD2 (6 bases). The germline CDR1 and CDR2 sequences are LGHDT and YNNKEL (reference sequence). V lost 5 bases to trimming and J lost 1 base, with 13 bases between them. CDR3 length equals 15 residues. The CDR3 region has the DNA TGTGCCAGCAGCGGGACTCTCGGGGGCACAGATACGCAGTATTTT. Encoded protein: CASSGTLGGTDTQYF.

V is TRBV28 and J is TRBJ2-2, with D possibly matching TRBD2 (7 bases). Trimming shortened V by 11 bases and J by 6 bases, and 16 bases separated the two germline ends. This CDR3 region has 13 residues. CDR1 is MDHEN, CDR2 SYDVKM, per germline. The CDR3 region has the DNA TGTGCCGGGGGGGACACCCTAGCCGGGGAGCTGTTTTTT. Its translation: CAGGDTLAGELFF.

J is TRBJ2-7 and V is TRBV6-1; TRBD2 aligns across 10 bases. Germline CDR1 reads MNHNS; CDR2 reads SASEGT. Trimming removed 6 bases from V and 3 bases from J; junction bases left unmatched: 5. The CDR3 contains 14 residues. DNA of the CDR3: TGTGCCAGCAGGGGACTAGCGAATAACTACGAGCAGTACTTC. This codes for CASRGLANNYEQYF.

The gene calls are TRBV4-1 and TRBJ2-1; D remains unclear. The V and J ends lost 6 bases and 0 bases respectively, with 12 bases between them. CDR3 length: 15 amino acids. Germline loops: CDR1 MGHRA, CDR2 YSYEKL. The CDR3 DNA reads as TGCGCCAGCAGTCCTAATCCCTTCTCCTACAATGAGCAGTTCTTC. Protein product: CASSPNPFSYNEQFF.

The chain carries TRBV4-1 and TRBJ2-6, with no clear D. V lost 4 bases and J 1 base, leaving 11 bases between the germline ends. There are 16 residues in the CDR3. The germline V gene encodes CDR1 MGHRA and CDR2 YSYEKL. The CDR3 DNA follows: TGCGCCAGCAGCCGAACACGATCTTCTGGGGCCAACGTCCTGACTTTC. Protein: CASSRTRSSGANVLTF.

This chain uses TRBV20-1 with TRBJ2-3; 11 bases agree with TRBD2. The CDR3 totals 16 residues. Germline assignment: CDR1 DFQATT and CDR2 SNEGSKA (reference sequence). V gave up 1 base and J gave up 9 bases; unmatched junction bases: 12. The CDR3 DNA sequence: TGCAGTGCTAGAGCGGGGGGGATAGCGGGGGGGATCACGCAGTATTTT. Its protein is CSARAGGIAGGITQYF.

V is TRBV13 and J is TRBJ2-7; a weak D match, TRBD2 (6 bases). The better agreement between TRBJ2-5 and the DNA end casts doubt on the J call. The CDR3 contains 15 residues. CDR1 and CDR2 from the germline V gene are PRHDT and FYEKMQ (reference sequence). The CDR3 protein is CASSENSGVDETQYF. DNA of the CDR3: TGTGCCAGCAGCGAAAACTCGGGAGTGGACGAGACCCAGTACTTC.

V is TRBV6-6 and J is TRBJ2-5, with TRBD2 matching over 11 bases. The J call may be mistaken, given a closer DNA end match to TRBJ2-7. The CDR3 consists of 15 residues. The germline CDR1 and CDR2 sequences are MNHNY and SVGAGI (reference sequence). The CDR3 sequence: CASSYSTSGAYEQYF. CDR3 sequence (DNA): TGTGCCAGCAGTTACTCGACTAGCGGGGCCTACGAGCAGTACTTC.

Comments on this clonotype: A much more abundant neighbour one base away suggests this may be a read error. This chain connects TRBV12-3 or TRBV12-4 to TRBJ1-5; no clear D gene. This CDR3 region has 15 residues. V lost 4 bases to trimming and J lost 0 bases, with 10 bases between them. CDR3 nucleotides: TGTGCCAGCAGTTGCGGGCAGTATAGCAATCAGCCCCAGCATTTT. Residues: CASSCGQYSNQPQHF.

This clonotype was seen a single time. The DNA of the CDR3 is TGTGCCAGCAGTTTAAATCTGGGCGTGGAGACCCAGTACTTC. Its protein product is CASSLNLGVETQYF. The chain combines TRBV6-2 or TRBV6-3 with TRBJ2-5; D not resolved. V was pared by 4 bases and J by 5 bases, with 14 bases between. Germline V gives CDR1 MNHEY, CDR2 SVGEGT. The CDR3 sequence is 14 residues long.

The genes are TRBV7-2 and TRBJ2-7; D is unresolved. Germline V gene lookup returns CDR1 SGHTA and CDR2 FQGNSA. This CDR3 comprises 12 residues. With 2 bases removed from V and 2 bases from J, the gap between germline ends came to 4 bases. The CDR3 protein is CASSLMPYEQYF. The DNA for the CDR3 is TGTGCCAGCAGCTTAATGCCCTACGAGCAGTACTTC.

The chain joins TRBV9 to TRBJ2-7; 7 bases fit TRBD1. With 2 bases clipped from V and 2 bases from J, the junction kept 7 bases outside the gene matches. Germline CDR1 is SGDLS and CDR2 is YYNGEE. The CDR3 covers 15 residues. CDR3 nucleotide sequence: TGTGCCAGCAGCGTCCACCGGGACAGTCCCTACGAGCAGTACTTC. This translates into CASSVHRDSPYEQYF.

The sample holds a few counts of this clonotype. The genes are TRBV4-1 and TRBJ2-5; D possibly corresponds to TRBD1 (6 bases). The DNA end lines up better with TRBJ2-7; the J call may be wrong. Germline V gene sequence: CDR1 MGHRA, CDR2 YSYEKL. The CDR3 length is 13 residues. CDR3 in DNA: TGCGCCAGCAGCCCACGGAAGGGGGACGAGCAGTACTTC. Protein: CASSPRKGDEQYF.